The next 5 T cell receptor beta chains were all read from a single sample in a study of metastatic and nonmetastatic thyroid tumors. TCRdb re-processed the PCR reads through MiXCR. The sample consists of under 100,000 clones, approximately 9% of them appearing once. Not a single patient had been given any form of treatment at any point before undergoing thyroid surgery. The specimen was blood. Source of these receptors: a female donor with papillary thyroid cancer or a benign thyroid nodule (not recorded which). Some clones in this sample may be carry-over from other donors' samples.

At least ten counts were recorded for this clone. The chain has TRBV6-1 and TRBJ2-1; TRBD2 aligns across 10 bases. With V trimmed by 4 bases and J by 4 bases, 1 base remained unmatched. Germline V gene sequence: CDR1 MNHNS, CDR2 SASEGT. The CDR3 contains 14 residues. This CDR3 is CASSVAGGYNEQFF. The CDR3 DNA reads as TGTGCCAGCAGTGTAGCGGGGGGATACAATGAGCAGTTCTTC.

Many counts were recorded for this clone. V gene TRBV10-2 combines with J gene TRBJ1-4; 8 bases map to TRBD1. The CDR3 sequence is 16 residues long. CDR1 is WSHSY and CDR2 is SAAADI in the germline V gene. The V gene end was trimmed by 4 bases and the J gene end by 8 bases; junction bases not matched to a gene: 12. CDR3 sequence: CASSVDRTGRGEKLFF. The CDR3 DNA reads as TGCGCCAGCAGTGTCGATCGGACAGGGCGTGGGGAAAAACTGTTTTTT.

This clone was seen a handful of times. An end of the junction does not agree with germline; a read error may underlie this. Other DNA sequences in this sample translate to the same CDR3. The rearrangement uses TRBV15 and TRBJ2-3; 8 bases align to TRBD1. This CDR3 has 16 residues. Germline V gives CDR1 LNHNV, CDR2 YYDKDF (reference sequence). This chain's CDR3 is CATTLGQGSSTDTQYF. Here the CDR3 DNA reads TGTGCCACCACCCTCGGACAGGGCTCTAGCACAGATACGCAGTATTTC.

This clone was seen ten or more times. The chain combines TRBV19 with TRBJ2-7; D gene uncertain. The germline V gene encodes CDR1 LNHDA and CDR2 SQIVND (reference sequence). The V gene lost 5 bases and the J gene lost 3 bases, with 8 bases spanning the gap. The CDR3 extends over 12 amino acids. CDR3 in amino acids: CASSFGGYEQYF. For the CDR3, the DNA is TGTGCCAGTAGTTTCGGCGGCTACGAGCAGTACTTC.

This clone was detected many times. DNA of the CDR3: TGTGCCACCAGTGATTTTCTAACAGGGGGCGCAGATACGCAGTATTTT. Translating it yields CATSDFLTGGADTQYF. The chain uses TRBV24-1 and TRBJ2-3; 9 bases match TRBD1. Per the germline V gene, CDR1 is KGHDR and CDR2 is SFDVKD. The CDR3 runs 16 residues. Trimming at V came to 1 base and at J to 4 bases, leaving 5 bases not matched to a gene.